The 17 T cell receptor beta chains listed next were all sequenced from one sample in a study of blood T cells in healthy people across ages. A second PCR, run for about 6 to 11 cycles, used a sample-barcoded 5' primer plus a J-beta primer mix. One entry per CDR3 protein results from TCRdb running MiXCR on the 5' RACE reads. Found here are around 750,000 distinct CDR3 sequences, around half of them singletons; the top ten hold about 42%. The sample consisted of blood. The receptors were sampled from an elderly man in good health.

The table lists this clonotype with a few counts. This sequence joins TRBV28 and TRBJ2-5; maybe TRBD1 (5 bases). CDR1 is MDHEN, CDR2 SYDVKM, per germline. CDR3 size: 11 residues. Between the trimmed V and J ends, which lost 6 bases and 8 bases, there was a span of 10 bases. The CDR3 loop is CASSPGQTQYF. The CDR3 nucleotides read TGTGCCAGCAGCCCAGGGCAAACCCAGTACTTC.

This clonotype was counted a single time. Here the CDR3 reads CAIGDKPRDTQYF. CDR3 coding DNA: TGTGCCATCGGGGACAAGCCCCGGGATACGCAGTATTTT. V is TRBV10-3 and J is TRBJ2-3, with D perhaps matching TRBD1 (6 bases). CDR1 is ENHRY, CDR2 SYGVKD, per germline. The CDR3 is made up of 13 amino acids. V lost 8 bases and J 6 bases, leaving 15 bases between the germline ends.

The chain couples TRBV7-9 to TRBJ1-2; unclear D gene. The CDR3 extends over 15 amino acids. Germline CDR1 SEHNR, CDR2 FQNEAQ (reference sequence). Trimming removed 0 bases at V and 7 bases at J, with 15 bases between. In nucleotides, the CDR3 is TGTGCCAGCAGCTTAGCGACCAGTCTATCTTCTGGCTACACCTTC. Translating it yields CASSLATSLSSGYTF.

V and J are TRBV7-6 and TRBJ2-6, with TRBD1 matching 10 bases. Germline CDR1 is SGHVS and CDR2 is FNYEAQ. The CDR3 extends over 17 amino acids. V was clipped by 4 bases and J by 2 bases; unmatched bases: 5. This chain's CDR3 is CASSSGQGPAGANVLTF. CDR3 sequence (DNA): TGTGCCAGCAGCTCGGGACAGGGGCCGGCTGGGGCCAACGTCCTGACTTTC.

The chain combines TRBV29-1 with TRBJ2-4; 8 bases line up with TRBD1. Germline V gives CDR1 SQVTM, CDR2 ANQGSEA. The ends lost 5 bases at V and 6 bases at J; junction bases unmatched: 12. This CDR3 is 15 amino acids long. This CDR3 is CSVRTMDRAPNIQYF. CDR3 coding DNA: TGCAGCGTTAGGACCATGGACAGGGCCCCAAACATTCAGTACTTC.

The CDR3 nucleotides read TGTGCCAGCAGCTCCGCCACCGGGACAGGGTTCGACGAGCAGTACTTC. Translated: CASSSATGTGFDEQYF. The chain has TRBV7-9 and TRBJ2-7; 9 positions match TRBD1. The V gene's germline CDR1 is SEHNR and CDR2 FQNEAQ (reference sequence). The CDR3 is made up of 16 amino acids. The J segment lost 5 bases and the V segment lost 4 bases, leaving 12 bases of the junction unmatched.

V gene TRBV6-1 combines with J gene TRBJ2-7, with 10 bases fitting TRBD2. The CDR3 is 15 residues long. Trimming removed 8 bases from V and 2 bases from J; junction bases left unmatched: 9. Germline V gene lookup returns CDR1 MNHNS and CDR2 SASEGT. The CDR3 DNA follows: TGTGCCAGCTGTCGACAGCGGGAGGGAGCCTACGAGCAGTACTTC. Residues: CASCRQREGAYEQYF.

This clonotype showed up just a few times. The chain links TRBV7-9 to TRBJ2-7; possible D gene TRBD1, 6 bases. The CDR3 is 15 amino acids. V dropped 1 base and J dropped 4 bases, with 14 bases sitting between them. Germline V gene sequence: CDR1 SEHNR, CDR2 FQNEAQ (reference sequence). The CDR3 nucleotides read TGTGCCAGCAGCTTAGGCCCCAGGGGAAAGTACGAGCAGTACTTC. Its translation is CASSLGPRGKYEQYF.

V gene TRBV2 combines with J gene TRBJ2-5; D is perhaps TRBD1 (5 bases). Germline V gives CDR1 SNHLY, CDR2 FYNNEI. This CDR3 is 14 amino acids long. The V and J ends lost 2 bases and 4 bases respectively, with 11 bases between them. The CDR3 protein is CASSETLQGETQYF. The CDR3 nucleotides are TGTGCCAGCAGTGAAACTCTGCAGGGAGAGACCCAGTACTTC.

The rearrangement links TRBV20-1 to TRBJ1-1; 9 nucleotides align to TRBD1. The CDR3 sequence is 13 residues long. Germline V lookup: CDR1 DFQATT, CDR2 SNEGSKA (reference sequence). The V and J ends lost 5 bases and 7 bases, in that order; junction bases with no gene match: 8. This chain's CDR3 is CSADTGGSVEAFF. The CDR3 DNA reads TGCAGTGCTGATACAGGGGGCAGCGTTGAAGCTTTCTTT.

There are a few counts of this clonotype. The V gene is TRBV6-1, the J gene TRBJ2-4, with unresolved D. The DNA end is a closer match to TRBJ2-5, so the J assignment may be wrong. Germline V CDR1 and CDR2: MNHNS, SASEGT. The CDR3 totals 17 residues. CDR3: CASREVGFLSSLETQYF. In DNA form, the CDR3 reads TGTGCCAGCAGAGAGGTTGGGTTCCTAAGTTCGCTGGAGACCCAGTACTTC.

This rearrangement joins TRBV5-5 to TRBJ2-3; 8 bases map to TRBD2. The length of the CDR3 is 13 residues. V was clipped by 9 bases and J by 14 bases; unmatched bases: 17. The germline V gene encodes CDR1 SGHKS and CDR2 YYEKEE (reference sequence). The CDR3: CATGGLGGRCAYF. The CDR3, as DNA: TGTGCCACTGGGGGACTAGGAGGGAGATGCGCGTATTTT.

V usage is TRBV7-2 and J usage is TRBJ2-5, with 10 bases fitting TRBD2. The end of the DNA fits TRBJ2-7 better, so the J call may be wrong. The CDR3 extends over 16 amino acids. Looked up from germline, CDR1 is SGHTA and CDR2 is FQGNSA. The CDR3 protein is CASSWGTSAIYYEQYF. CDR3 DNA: TGTGCCAGCAGCTGGGGGACTAGCGCTATCTACTACGAGCAGTACTTC.

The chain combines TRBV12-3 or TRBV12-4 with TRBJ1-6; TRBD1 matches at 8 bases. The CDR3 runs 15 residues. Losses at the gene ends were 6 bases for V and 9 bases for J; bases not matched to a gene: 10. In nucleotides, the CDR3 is TGTGCCAGCAGGCAGACAGGGGTTGATACTTCACCCCTCCACTTT. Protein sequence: CASRQTGVDTSPLHF.

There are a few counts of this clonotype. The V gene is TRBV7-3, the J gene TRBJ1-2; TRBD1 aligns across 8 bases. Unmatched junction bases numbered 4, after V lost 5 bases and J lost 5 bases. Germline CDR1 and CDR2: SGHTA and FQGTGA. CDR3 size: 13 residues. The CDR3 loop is CASSARTGYGYTF. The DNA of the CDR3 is TGTGCCAGCAGCGCCCGGACAGGGTATGGCTACACCTTC.

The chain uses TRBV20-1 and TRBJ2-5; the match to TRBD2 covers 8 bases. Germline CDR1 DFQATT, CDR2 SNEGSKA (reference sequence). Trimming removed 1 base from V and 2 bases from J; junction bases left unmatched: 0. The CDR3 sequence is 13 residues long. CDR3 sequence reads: CSARAGGQETQYF. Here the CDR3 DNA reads TGCAGTGCTAGAGCGGGGGGGCAAGAGACCCAGTACTTC.

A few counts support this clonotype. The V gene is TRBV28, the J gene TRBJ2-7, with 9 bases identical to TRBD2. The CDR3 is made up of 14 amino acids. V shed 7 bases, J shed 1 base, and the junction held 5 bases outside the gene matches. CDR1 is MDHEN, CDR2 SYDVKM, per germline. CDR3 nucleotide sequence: TGTGCCAGCAAGCCGGCGGGAGGGTCCTACGAGCAGTACTTC. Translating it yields CASKPAGGSYEQYF.